These 27 T cell receptor beta chains came from one sample sequenced in a study of control samples from healthy donors and cancer patients. The method was immunoSEQ multiplex PCR; TCRdb's version includes in-frame clones alone and lacks a portion of them. Seen here are roughly 150,000 clones, roughly 93% observed once, and the top ten hold almost 6%. Sequencing was performed on blood. These receptors were obtained from a man between 18 and 35 years old in good health.

The gene calls are TRBV30 and TRBJ1-1, with D unresolved. This CDR3 contains 13 residues. V was pared by 4 bases and J by 7 bases, with 16 bases between. In germline, CDR1 is GTSNPN, CDR2 SVGIG (reference sequence). CDR3 sequence (DNA): TGTGCCTGGACTAGGGTGGTGGGCGGTGAAGCTTTCTTT. Translated, it gives CAWTRVVGGEAFF.

The V and J genes are TRBV3-1 (or the pseudogene TRBV3-2) and TRBJ2-7; 10 bases agree with TRBD2. Germline loops: CDR1 LGHDT, CDR2 YNNKEL (reference sequence). This CDR3 contains 17 residues. With V trimmed by 0 bases and J by 4 bases, 9 bases remained unmatched. CDR3 loop: CASSQDPLAGEGYEQYF. The CDR3 DNA follows: TGTGCCAGCAGCCAAGACCCGCTAGCGGGAGAAGGGTACGAGCAGTACTTC.

The rearrangement links TRBV19 to TRBJ2-7; no reliable D call. The CDR3 is made up of 13 amino acids. Trimming shortened V by 3 bases and J by 1 base, and 7 bases separated the two germline ends. Germline loops: CDR1 LNHDA, CDR2 SQIVND (reference sequence). The CDR3 DNA reads TGTGCCAGTAGTATTACAGATTCCTACGAGCAGTACTTC. Its translation is CASSITDSYEQYF.

V is TRBV7-2 and J is TRBJ2-2; TRBD1 agrees at 9 bases. This CDR3 spans 16 amino acids. Unmatched junction bases numbered 10, after V lost 4 bases and J lost 7 bases. The germline CDR1 and CDR2 sequences are SGHTA and FQGNSA. The CDR3 nucleotides read TGTGCCAGCAGCTCCCGGGACAGGGTTGTCGGCGGGGAGCTGTTTTTT. Translating it yields CASSSRDRVVGGELFF. The full variable domain, completed using reference TRBV7-2 and TRBJ2-2, is GAGVSQSPSNKVTEKGKDVELRCDPISGHTALYWYRQSLGQGLEFLIYFQGNSAPDKSGLPSDRFSAERTGGSVSTLTIQRTQQEDSAVYLCASSSRDRVVGGELFFGEGSRLTVL.

The rearrangement joins TRBV6-5 to TRBJ2-1; TRBD2 might be the D (5 bases). Germline assignment: CDR1 MNHEY and CDR2 SVGAGI. Between the trimmed V and J ends, which lost 8 bases and 6 bases, there was a span of 11 bases. The CDR3 length is 12 residues. Written as DNA, the CDR3 is TGTGCCAGCCGACTCGGGGTCAATGAGCAGTTCTTC. Its protein is CASRLGVNEQFF.

This sequence joins TRBV9 and TRBJ1-1, with unresolved D. V was clipped by 4 bases and J by 1 base, with 11 bases between them. Germline V lookup: CDR1 SGDLS, CDR2 YYNGEE. This CDR3 is built from 14 residues. In nucleotides, the CDR3 is TGTGCCAGCAGCCCCAGCGGAGGGAACACTGAAGCTTTCTTT. Its translation: CASSPSGGNTEAFF.

The CDR3 bases are TGTGCCAGCAGCCCCCGGGCTAGCGGCACAGATACGCAGTATTTT. The encoded protein is CASSPRASGTDTQYF. V and J are TRBV9 and TRBJ2-3; D is perhaps TRBD2 (6 bases). The CDR3 is 15 amino acids. The V gene lost 4 bases and the J gene lost 1 base, with 13 bases spanning the gap. CDR1 is SGDLS, CDR2 YYNGEE, per germline.

The V call is TRBV27, the J call TRBJ1-1; D might be TRBD1 (5 bases). The V and J ends lost 2 bases and 1 base respectively, with 8 bases between them. CDR1 is MNHEY and CDR2 is SMNVEV in the germline V gene (reference sequence). The CDR3 has 14 residues. The CDR3 reads CASSLVGGNTEAFF. The CDR3 region has the DNA TGTGCCAGCAGTTTAGTCGGGGGGAACACTGAAGCTTTCTTT.

This rearrangement joins TRBV6-5 to TRBJ1-1; D is unclear. CDR3 length equals 16 residues. Trimming cost V 2 bases and J 1 base, with 14 bases left between them. The germline V gene has CDR1 MNHEY and CDR2 SVGAGI. The DNA for the CDR3 is TGTGCCAGCAGTTACCACCCGAGCAGGAAGAACACTGAAGCTTTCTTT. Amino acid sequence: CASSYHPSRKNTEAFF.

The chain links TRBV7-9 to TRBJ1-4; D is ambiguous. Germline V lookup: CDR1 SEHNR, CDR2 FQNEAQ (reference sequence). The CDR3 is made up of 17 amino acids. Trimming removed 2 bases at V and 6 bases at J, with 19 bases between. The chain's CDR3 is CASSLSIWVGTDEKLFF. As DNA, the CDR3 is TGTGCCAGCAGCTTATCAATCTGGGTCGGTACGGATGAAAAACTGTTTTTT.

This chain uses TRBV29-1 with TRBJ1-2; D is undetermined. V was trimmed by 1 base and J by 7 bases, leaving 7 bases between them. Per the germline V gene, CDR1 is SQVTM and CDR2 is ANQGSEA. CDR3 length equals 11 residues. The CDR3 coding sequence is TGCAGCGTTGAAGCGGGTGGTGGCTACACCTTC. Its protein is CSVEAGGGYTF.

This chain uses TRBV12-2 with TRBJ1-1. TRBV12-2 is marked as a pseudogene. The CDR3 covers 16 residues. The CDR3 loop reads CASRLWVRGRAPIAFF. The CDR3 DNA is TGTGCAAGTCGCTTGTGGGTCCGGGGAAGGGCCCCCATAGCTTTCTTT.

The gene calls are TRBV7-3 and TRBJ2-2; no firm D call. Germline CDR1 reads SGHTA; CDR2 reads FQGTGA. Trimming left V 3 bases short and J 6 bases short, with 8 bases between. CDR3 length: 13 residues. Here the CDR3 reads CASSFSSPGELFF. The CDR3 DNA is TGTGCCAGCAGCTTTTCGAGCCCCGGGGAGCTGTTTTTT.

The chain employs TRBV7-6 and TRBJ2-2; tentative D call: TRBD2 (6 bases). The CDR3 has 16 amino acids. The V gene lost 4 bases and the J gene lost 0 bases, with 12 bases spanning the gap. Germline values: CDR1 SGHVS, CDR2 FNYEAQ. The CDR3 sequence: CASSSGPGANTGELFF. In DNA form, the CDR3 reads TGTGCCAGCAGCTCCGGACCGGGGGCGAACACCGGGGAGCTGTTTTTT. Full variable domain (outside the CDR3, taken from reference TRBV7-6 and TRBJ2-2): GAGVSQSPRYKVTKRGQDVALRCDPISGHVSLYWYRQALGQGPEFLTYFNYEAQQDKSGLPNDRFSAERPEGSISTLTIQRTEQRDSAMYRCASSSGPGANTGELFFGEGSRLTVL.

V usage is TRBV6-5 and J usage is TRBJ2-7, with 12 positions matching TRBD2. This CDR3 has 14 residues. CDR1 is MNHEY, CDR2 SVGAGI, per germline. V was clipped by 5 bases and J by 5 bases; unmatched bases: 4. The DNA for the CDR3 is TGTGCCAGCAGTACTAGCGGGAGGTTCCACGAGCAGTACTTC. Its translation: CASSTSGRFHEQYF.

The chain links TRBV5-1 to TRBJ2-5, with unresolved D. Deletions cut 1 base from V and 2 bases from J, with 12 bases between. This CDR3 has 15 amino acids. The germline V gene has CDR1 SGHRS and CDR2 YFSETQ. In nucleotides, the CDR3 is TGCGCCAGCAGCTTGCTAGGACCCGGACAAGAGACCCAGTACTTC. It codes for CASSLLGPGQETQYF.

This sequence joins TRBV2 and TRBJ1-1; 7 bases match TRBD1. Germline V gene sequence: CDR1 SNHLY, CDR2 FYNNEI. CDR3 length: 17 amino acids. V shed 4 bases, J shed 1 base, and the junction held 12 bases outside the gene matches. Here the CDR3 DNA reads TGTGCCAGCAGTGCCCTCAGACAGGGAGGGTCGAACACTGAAGCTTTCTTT. It specifies CASSALRQGGSNTEAFF.

This chain uses TRBV7-9 with TRBJ1-1; D is unresolved. The CDR3 spans 13 residues. Germline values: CDR1 SEHNR, CDR2 FQNEAQ (reference sequence). Trimming removed 5 bases at V and 4 bases at J, with 11 bases between. The CDR3 loop is CASSRGVITEAFF. CDR3 DNA: TGTGCCAGCAGCCGCGGGGTGATCACTGAAGCTTTCTTT.

The chain couples TRBV7-8 to TRBJ2-1; no firm D call. V lost 5 bases and J 7 bases, leaving 12 bases between the germline ends. Germline assignment: CDR1 SGHVS and CDR2 FQNEAQ. CDR3 length: 13 amino acids. CDR3 DNA: TGTGCCAGCAGCCTTAGAGTAGAGAATGAGCAGTTCTTC. Its translation is CASSLRVENEQFF.

The chain combines TRBV7-3 with TRBJ2-3; D ambiguous. The CDR3 covers 15 residues. Trimming removed 5 bases at V and 5 bases at J, with 17 bases between. CDR1 SGHTA and CDR2 FQGTGA come from the germline V gene. The CDR3 DNA sequence: TGTGCCAGCAGCGACCCCACCTCTAGGGTAGATACGCAGTATTTT. Protein sequence: CASSDPTSRVDTQYF. Together with reference TRBV7-3 and TRBJ2-3, the CDR3 gives the full variable domain: GAGVSQTPSNKVTEKGKYVELRCDPISGHTALYWYRQSLGQGPEFLIYFQGTGAADDSGLPNDRFFAVRPEGSVSTLKIQRTERGDSAVYLCASSDPTSRVDTQYFGPGTRLTVL.

The chain joins TRBV19 to TRBJ2-7; TRBD1 aligns across 10 bases. The CDR3 runs 15 residues. Germline V gives CDR1 LNHDA, CDR2 SQIVND (reference sequence). V was clipped by 8 bases and J by 2 bases; unmatched bases: 9. The CDR3 DNA follows: TGTGCCAGTGGACCGGGACAGGGGAAAGCCTACGAGCAGTACTTC. As protein: CASGPGQGKAYEQYF. The full variable domain, with the rest looked up from reference TRBV19 and TRBJ2-7, is DGGITQSPKYLFRKEGQNVTLSCEQNLNHDAMYWYRQDPGQGLRLIYYSQIVNDFQKGDIAEGYSVSREKKESFPLTVTSAQKNPTAFYLCASGPGQGKAYEQYFGPGTRLTVT.

The rearrangement uses TRBV18 and TRBJ1-6, with 8 nucleotides matching TRBD1. Unmatched junction bases numbered 5, after V lost 4 bases and J lost 9 bases. Germline CDR1 and CDR2: KGHSH and LQKENI. The CDR3 covers 14 residues. The CDR3, as DNA: TGTGCCAGCTCACTGGGACAGGAGAGTTCACCCCTCCACTTT. Translated, it gives CASSLGQESSPLHF.

This chain uses TRBV28 with TRBJ2-1; D possibly corresponds to TRBD1 (6 bases). The CDR3 totals 15 residues. Germline CDR1 and CDR2: MDHEN and SYDVKM. V lost 4 bases, J lost 1 base, and 11 bases lay in between. As DNA, the CDR3 is TGTGCCAGCAGTTCCCGGGACATTTCCTACAATGAGCAGTTCTTC. Protein: CASSSRDISYNEQFF. Full variable domain (outside the CDR3, taken from reference TRBV28 and TRBJ2-1): DVKVTQSSRYLVKRTGEKVFLECVQDMDHENMFWYRQDPGLGLRLIYFSYDVKMKEKGDIPEGYSVSREKKERFSLILESASTNQTSMYLCASSSRDISYNEQFFGPGTRLTVL.

This rearrangement joins TRBV7-2 to TRBJ2-7; 14 nucleotides line up with TRBD2. The junction had 5 bases not matched to a gene; V was cut back by 4 bases and J by 6 bases. The CDR3 runs 15 residues. Looked up from germline, CDR1 is SGHTA and CDR2 is FQGNSA. This CDR3 reads CASSSGLAGGLEQYF. CDR3 coding DNA: TGTGCCAGCAGCTCCGGACTAGCGGGGGGTCTCGAGCAGTACTTC.

The rearrangement uses TRBV10-2 and TRBJ1-5; 11 bases align to TRBD1. J was trimmed by 4 bases and V by 7 bases; bases with no gene match: 9. The V gene's germline CDR1 is WSHSY and CDR2 SAAADI. The CDR3 covers 16 residues. CDR3 protein: CASTTGTGGKNQPQHF. CDR3 DNA sequence: TGCGCCAGCACTACCGGGACAGGGGGAAAGAATCAGCCCCAGCATTTT.

The rearrangement joins TRBV7-9 to TRBJ2-1; 13 nucleotides align to TRBD2. The trim removed 6 bases at V and 3 bases at J, leaving 11 bases unmatched. Looked up from germline, CDR1 is SEHNR and CDR2 is FQNEAQ (reference sequence). CDR3 length: 18 amino acids. CDR3 sequence (DNA): TGTGCCAGCAGGGCACCGGGACTAGCGGGATCGGGCTACAATGAGCAGTTCTTC. Amino acids: CASRAPGLAGSGYNEQFF. Looking up the rest from reference TRBV7-9 and TRBJ2-1 gives the full variable domain: DTGVSQNPRHKITKRGQNVTFRCDPISEHNRLYWYRQTLGQGPEFLTYFQNEAQLEKSRLLSDRFSAERPKGSFSTLEIQRTEQGDSAMYLCASRAPGLAGSGYNEQFFGPGTRLTVL.

The chain is built from TRBV27 and TRBJ2-6; 9 bases line up with TRBD2. The CDR3 length is 18 residues. V gave up 5 bases and J gave up 2 bases; unmatched junction bases: 10. CDR1 and CDR2 from the germline V gene are MNHEY and SMNVEV (reference sequence). This chain's CDR3 is CASSPDPGLAAGANVLTF. CDR3 nucleotides: TGTGCCAGCAGTCCCGACCCGGGACTAGCTGCTGGGGCCAACGTCCTGACTTTC.